This TCR beta chain appears in the sequencing data of a study of blood T cells in healthy people across ages. Study-level findings and limits: Changes seen in expanded clonotypes were possibly confounded by donor CMV status left unknown. When set beside aged donors, long-lived donors presented more naive CD4+ cells and higher diversity. Roughly linear age-related decline in beta diversity appeared, significant by age approximately 40.

Using a J-beta primer mix together with a sample-barcoded 5' primer, a second PCR was run for roughly 7 to 12 cycles. Each CDR3 protein is one row after TCRdb ran MiXCR on the 5' RACE reads. Here the sample spans around 1.5 million distinct CDR3 sequences, roughly 30% being singletons. Unmatched junction bases numbered 13, after V lost 9 bases and J lost 8 bases. Germline V lookup: CDR1 ENHRY, CDR2 SYGVKD. The CDR3 totals 14 residues. In the case of this clonotype: As yet, its antigen is unknown.

This receptor was taken from a woman aged 25 to 39 in good health. The rearrangement joins TRBV10-3 to TRBJ1-2; 9 nucleotides match TRBD1. Sequenced input: blood. The CDR3 nucleotides are TGTGCCATAACCGGGACAGGGTATTTATCCGGCTACACCTTC. It yields the protein CAITGTGYLSGYTF.